Listed below are T cell receptor beta chains from one sample, sequenced in a study of T cell repertoires in cytomegalovirus infection. TCRdb called the reads again in MiXCR, with one record for every CDR3 protein. The table has about 230,000 distinct CDR3 sequences, about 23% seen once. Sequenced input: CD8+ T cells from PBMCs. These receptor sequences come from a human donor in good health (CMV status not recorded). Some clones in this sample may be carry-over from other donors' samples. Both conserved end residues are part of each CDR3. A D gene is named only where the DNA matches it firmly.

j_gene | d_gene | v_gene | CDR3aa
TRBJ1-5 | TRBD1 | TRBV7-9 | CASSQGQAPIEPQHF
TRBJ2-7 | TRBD2 | TRBV12-3/TRBV12-4 | CASSPSGGHYEQYF
TRBJ2-4 | - | TRBV28 | CASSRGQLAKNIQYF
TRBJ1-2 | - | TRBV7-9 | CASTLGGRGYTF
TRBJ2-6 | - | TRBV7-2 | CASSLGTDSGANVLTF
TRBJ2-7 | - | TRBV7-8 | CASSLGFSYEQYF
TRBJ2-1 | TRBD2 | TRBV5-1 | CASSLGLAGIDNEQFF
TRBJ2-5 | - | TRBV5-6 | CASSLTFQETQYF
TRBJ2-5 | - | TRBV7-9 | CASSLDLGETQYF
TRBJ2-5 | - | TRBV7-6 | CASSYGGPQETQYF
TRBJ2-1 | - | TRBV11-1 | CASTSGSSYNEQFF
TRBJ1-2 | TRBD1 | TRBV12-3/TRBV12-4 | CASTVTGGVSYTF
TRBJ2-4 | TRBD1 | TRBV2 | CASRDRGSSSPKNIQYF
TRBJ2-3 | - | TRBV20-1 | CSARWVDTQYF
TRBJ1-2 | TRBD1 | TRBV24-1 | CATRDRVMDGYTF
TRBJ1-1 | - | TRBV5-1 | CASSLAKDREAFF
TRBJ1-5 | - | TRBV28 | CASTPGPDQPQHF
TRBJ2-1 | - | TRBV19 | CASSMGLGEQFF
TRBJ1-1 | - | TRBV4-1 | CASSQVRPGTEAFF
TRBJ2-7 | - | TRBV7-9 | CASSLRIYEQYF
TRBJ2-2 | TRBD2 | TRBV7-8 | CASSLVRGTSTGELFF
TRBJ2-1 | - | TRBV6-6 | CASSHLPDSFYNEQFF
TRBJ2-5 | TRBD2 | TRBV29-1 | CSVEERGLAGGETQYF
TRBJ2-1 | - | TRBV29-1 | CSFRTYNEQFF
TRBJ1-5 | - | TRBV12-3/TRBV12-4 | CASSPGLGVGQPQHF
TRBJ2-5 | - | TRBV7-9 | CASSPGLQETQYF
TRBJ2-3 | TRBD2 | TRBV20-1 | CSASGLADTDTQYF
TRBJ1-3 | - | TRBV2 | CASSYPHSSGNTIYF
TRBJ2-7 | - | TRBV6-1 | CASSGGPGAYEQYF
TRBJ2-3 | - | TRBV4-1 | CASSQDSTDTQYF
TRBJ1-1 | - | TRBV28 | CASSTGRYTEAFF
TRBJ2-2 | - | TRBV4-1 | CASSLMLGTGELFF
TRBJ2-1 | TRBD2 | TRBV4-1 | CASSQEEVAGGHAEQFF
TRBJ1-2 | - | TRBV7-2 | CASSPGLYGYTF
TRBJ1-5 | - | TRBV6-2/TRBV6-3 | CASTPPGLHKQPQHF
TRBJ2-3 | - | TRBV20-1 | CSAISGAPSTDTQYF
TRBJ2-5 | - | TRBV5-5 | CASGRDTYQETQYF
TRBJ2-1 | - | TRBV20-1 | CSASYRDYNEQFF
TRBJ2-4 | TRBD1 | TRBV12-3/TRBV12-4 | CASSQFRAGGAKNIQYF
TRBJ2-7 | TRBD2 | TRBV15 | CATSKTSVTF
TRBJ2-3 | TRBD2 | TRBV28 | CASSRVTSGGADTQYF
TRBJ2-7 | TRBD2 | TRBV29-1 | CSVEDSSGGAEEQYF
TRBJ2-1 | - | TRBV19 | CASGAGGSPNEQFF
TRBJ2-1 | TRBD1 | TRBV28 | CASSTDRNEQFF
TRBJ2-7 | - | TRBV19 | CASSWGRDNYYEQYF
TRBJ1-6 | TRBD1 | TRBV19 | CASQQGYNSPLHF
TRBJ2-7 | TRBD1 | TRBV14 | CASSHRDRDSYEQYF
TRBJ2-3 | - | TRBV28 | CASSLLAHSIADGGTDTQYF
TRBJ2-7 | - | TRBV29-1 | CSVVSSSYEQYF
TRBJ1-1 | - | TRBV20-1 | CSASEVLGTEAFF